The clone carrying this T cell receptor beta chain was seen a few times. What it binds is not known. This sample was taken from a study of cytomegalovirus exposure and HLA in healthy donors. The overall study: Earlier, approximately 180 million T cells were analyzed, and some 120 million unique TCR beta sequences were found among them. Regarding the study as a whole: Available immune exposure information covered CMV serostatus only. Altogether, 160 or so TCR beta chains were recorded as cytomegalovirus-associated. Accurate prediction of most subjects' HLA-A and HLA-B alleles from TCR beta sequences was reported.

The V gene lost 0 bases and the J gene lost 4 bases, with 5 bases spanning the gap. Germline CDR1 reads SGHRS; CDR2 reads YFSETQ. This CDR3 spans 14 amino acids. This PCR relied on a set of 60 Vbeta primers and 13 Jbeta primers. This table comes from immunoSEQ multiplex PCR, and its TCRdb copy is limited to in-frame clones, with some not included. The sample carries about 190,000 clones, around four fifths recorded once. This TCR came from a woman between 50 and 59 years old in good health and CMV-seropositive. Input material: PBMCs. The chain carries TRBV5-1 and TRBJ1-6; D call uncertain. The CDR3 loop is CASSLGGYNSPLHF. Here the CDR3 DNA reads TGCGCCAGCAGCTTGGGCGGATATAATTCACCCCTCCACTTT.